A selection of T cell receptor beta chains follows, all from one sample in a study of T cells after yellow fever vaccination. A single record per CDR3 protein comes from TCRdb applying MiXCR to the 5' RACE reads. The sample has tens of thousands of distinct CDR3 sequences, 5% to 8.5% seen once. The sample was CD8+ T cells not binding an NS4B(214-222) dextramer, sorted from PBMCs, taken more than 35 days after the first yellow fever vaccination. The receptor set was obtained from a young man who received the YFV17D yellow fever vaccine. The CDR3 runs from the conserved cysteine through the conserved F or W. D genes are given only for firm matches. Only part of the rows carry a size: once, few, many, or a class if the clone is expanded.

CASSQDNLVRETQYF | TGCGCCAGCAGCCAAGATAACCTAGTCAGGGAGACCCAGTACTTC | NA | NA | TRBJ2-5 | 15 | TRBV4-1
CASSPGQEINQPQHF | TGCGCCAGCAGCCCGGGACAGGAGATAAATCAGCCCCAGCATTTT | many | TRBD1 | TRBJ1-5 | 15 | TRBV4-1
CASTPFGYFANYGYTF | TGTGCCAGCACCCCCTTCGGGTATTTCGCTAACTATGGCTACACCTTC | many | NA | TRBJ1-2 | 16 | TRBV6-1
CASSEGNTEAFF | TGTGCCAGCAGTGAGGGGAACACTGAAGCTTTCTTT | many | NA | TRBJ1-1 | 12 | TRBV25-1
CSVTKMNTEAFF | TGCAGCGTTACGAAAATGAACACTGAAGCTTTCTTT | few | NA | TRBJ1-1 | 12 | TRBV29-1
CSVEGDGDGSYEQYF | TGCAGCGTTGAAGGCGATGGGGACGGCTCCTACGAGCAGTACTTC | many | NA | TRBJ2-7 | 15 | TRBV29-1
CASSLGTGANEQFF | TGTGCCAGCAGCTTAGGGACAGGGGCCAATGAGCAGTTCTTC | NA | TRBD1 | TRBJ2-1 | 14 | TRBV7-3
CASSLVTGSFSYEQYF | TGTGCCAGCAGCTTAGTCACAGGGTCCTTCTCCTACGAGCAGTACTTC | NA | NA | TRBJ2-7 | 16 | TRBV11-2
CASSPITGELFF | TGTGCCAGCAGTCCTATCACCGGGGAGCTGTTTTTT | many | NA | TRBJ2-2 | 12 | TRBV6-5
CASTRGDEQETQYF | TGTGCCAGCACCCGGGGGGACGAACAAGAGACCCAGTACTTC | many | TRBD2 | TRBJ2-5 | 14 | TRBV11-1
CASSLAKSGGAYEQYF | TGTGCCAGCAGCTTAGCGAAGAGCGGGGGGGCCTACGAGCAGTACTTC | NA | TRBD2 | TRBJ2-7 | 16 | TRBV7-6
CASSIVVGQGTNEQFF | TGTGCCAGTAGTATAGTAGTAGGACAGGGGACCAATGAGCAGTTCTTC | many | TRBD1 | TRBJ2-1 | 16 | TRBV19
CASSLDQGGQPQHF | TGCGCCAGCAGCTTGGATCAGGGAGGCCAGCCCCAGCATTTT | few | NA | TRBJ1-5 | 14 | TRBV5-1
CAWSGDSYEQYF | TGTGCCTGGAGTGGTGACAGCTACGAGCAGTACTTC | NA | NA | TRBJ2-7 | 12 | TRBV30
CAISDGTAYEQYF | TGTGCCATCAGTGATGGGACCGCCTACGAGCAGTACTTC | few | NA | TRBJ2-7 | 13 | TRBV10-3
CASRKNRVQDNEKLFF | TGTGCCAGCAGAAAAAACAGGGTACAAGATAATGAAAAACTGTTTTTT | few | NA | TRBJ1-4 | 16 | TRBV7-9
CASSPGQGMTNYGYTF | TGTGCCAGCAGTCCGGGACAGGGAATGACTAACTATGGCTACACCTTC | many | TRBD1 | TRBJ1-2 | 16 | TRBV27
CASSVSGGAMETQYF | TGTGCCAGCAGCGTTAGCGGGGGGGCCATGGAGACCCAGTACTTC | many | TRBD2 | TRBJ2-5 | 15 | TRBV9
CASRGGGKDEAFF | TGCGCCAGCAGGGGTGGGGGCAAGGATGAAGCTTTCTTT | NA | NA | TRBJ1-1 | 13 | TRBV5-1
CATSRDQGGTEAFF | TGTGCCACCAGCAGAGATCAGGGGGGGACTGAAGCTTTCTTT | many | TRBD1 | TRBJ1-1 | 14 | TRBV15
CASSFLGLAGWEQYF | TGTGCCAGCAGCTTCCTCGGCCTAGCGGGGTGGGAGCAGTACTTC | NA | TRBD2 | TRBJ2-7 | 15 | TRBV5-6
CASSQAVEQFF | TGCGCCAGCAGCCAAGCAGTAGAGCAGTTCTTC | NA | NA | TRBJ2-1 | 11 | TRBV4-1
CASSLEGSGPLNTEAFF | TGTGCCAGCAGCTTAGAGGGGTCGGGGCCGCTGAACACTGAAGCTTTCTTT | many | NA | TRBJ1-1 | 17 | TRBV7-9
CASSRINQPQHF | TGTGCCAGCAGTCGCATCAATCAGCCCCAGCATTTT | few | NA | TRBJ1-5 | 12 | TRBV12-3/TRBV12-4
CASSLTWTSGGTAGELFF | TGTGCCAGCAGCTTAACCTGGACTAGCGGGGGGACGGCCGGGGAGCTGTTTTTT | NA | TRBD2 | TRBJ2-2 | 18 | TRBV7-3
CASSLGTYNEQFF | TGTGCCAGCAGCTTGGGAACCTACAATGAGCAGTTCTTC | many | NA | TRBJ2-1 | 13 | TRBV7-8
CASSSSGTTGYF | TGTGCCAGCAGCTCTTCGGGTACCACGGGGTACTTC | few | NA | TRBJ2-7 | 12 | TRBV7-3
CASSQSGASNTGELFF | TGCGCCAGCAGCCAGAGCGGGGCCTCGAACACCGGGGAGCTGTTTTTT | few | TRBD2 | TRBJ2-2 | 16 | TRBV4-1
CSVEKNEQFF | TGCAGCGTTGAAAAAAATGAGCAGTTCTTC | many | NA | TRBJ2-1 | 10 | TRBV29-1
CAISEPSRGLQETQYF | TGTGCCATCAGTGAGCCATCCAGGGGGCTCCAAGAGACCCAGTACTTC | many | TRBD1 | TRBJ2-5 | 16 | TRBV10-3
CASSLGPGGNEQFF | TGTGCCAGCAGCTTAGGACCCGGCGGAAATGAGCAGTTCTTC | few | NA | TRBJ2-1 | 14 | TRBV7-9
CASRGQGTYEQYF | TGTGCCAGCAGGGGACAGGGGACCTACGAGCAGTACTTC | NA | TRBD1 | TRBJ2-7 | 13 | TRBV12-3/TRBV12-4
CAISVDRGPETQYF | TGTGCCATCAGTGTGGACAGGGGACCAGAGACCCAGTACTTC | few | TRBD1 | TRBJ2-5 | 14 | TRBV10-3
CASSSWTGEFLYEQYF | TGTGCCAGCAGCTCTTGGACAGGGGAGTTTCTCTACGAGCAGTACTTC | few | TRBD1 | TRBJ2-7 | 16 | TRBV7-9
CASSTPGVAYEQYF | TGTGCCAGCAGCACCCCCGGGGTCGCCTACGAGCAGTACTTC | few | NA | TRBJ2-7 | 14 | TRBV7-2
CASIQVKRGYSGANVLTF | TGTGCCAGCATCCAAGTGAAGCGGGGCTACTCTGGGGCCAACGTCCTGACTTTC | NA | TRBD2 | TRBJ2-6 | 18 | TRBV3-1
CASSPVRSGAYEQYF | TGTGCCAGCAGCCCCGTTCGTTCAGGGGCCTACGAGCAGTACTTC | few | NA | TRBJ2-7 | 15 | TRBV7-9
CATRDSQNTGELFF | TGTGCCACCCGAGATAGTCAAAACACCGGGGAGCTGTTTTTT | NA | NA | TRBJ2-2 | 14 | TRBV2
CASSYYPLRSGGSETQYF | TGTGCCAGCAGTTACTACCCCCTACGTAGCGGGGGGTCAGAGACCCAGTACTTC | NA | TRBD2 | TRBJ2-5 | 18 | TRBV6-5
CASSLVQGGTDTQYF | TGTGCCAGCAGCTTAGTCCAGGGGGGAACAGATACGCAGTATTTT | many | NA | TRBJ2-3 | 15 | TRBV7-2
CASSGVAGGLETQYF | TGTGCCAGCAGCGGTGTAGCGGGGGGGTTGGAGACCCAGTACTTC | many | TRBD2 | TRBJ2-5 | 15 | TRBV9
CASSSSGGPQYF | TGTGCCAGCAGTTCCAGCGGGGGCCCGCAGTATTTT | NA | TRBD2 | TRBJ2-3 | 12 | TRBV6-2/TRBV6-3
CASSWNAGSANEQFF | TGTGCCAGCAGCTGGAACGCCGGGTCGGCCAATGAGCAGTTCTTC | NA | NA | TRBJ2-1 | 15 | TRBV5-4
CASSQYEDAEAFF | TGCGCCAGCAGCCAATACGAGGACGCTGAAGCTTTCTTT | many | NA | TRBJ1-1 | 13 | TRBV4-3
CASSQASLGDTIYF | TGCGCCAGCAGCCAGGCGTCTCTGGGGGACACCATATATTTT | NA | NA | TRBJ1-3 | 14 | TRBV4-3
CSVVSNYGYTF | TGCAGCGTTGTCAGTAACTATGGCTACACCTTC | many | NA | TRBJ1-2 | 11 | TRBV29-1
CASTSGPAVNEQFF | TGTGCCAGCACCTCGGGGCCCGCCGTCAATGAGCAGTTCTTC | NA | NA | TRBJ2-1 | 14 | TRBV5-4
CSAREESGGPSTGELFF | TGCAGTGCTAGAGAGGAAAGCGGGGGGCCGTCAACCGGGGAGCTGTTTTTT | many | TRBD2 | TRBJ2-2 | 17 | TRBV20-1
CASSPEISGNTIYF | TGTGCCAGCAGTCCCGAAATCTCTGGAAACACCATATATTTT | few | NA | TRBJ1-3 | 14 | TRBV27
CASSAGLELYNEQFF | TGTGCCAGCAGCGCCGGACTAGAGCTGTACAATGAGCAGTTCTTC | many | TRBD2 | TRBJ2-1 | 15 | TRBV9
CASSPTSGGEITYNEQFF | TGTGCCAGCAGCCCTACTAGCGGGGGGGAGATTACCTACAATGAGCAGTTCTTC | many | TRBD2 | TRBJ2-1 | 18 | TRBV7-6
CASSDSSHDF | TGTGCCAGCAGTGATAGCTCACATGACTTC | NA | NA | TRBJ2-7 | 10 | TRBV2